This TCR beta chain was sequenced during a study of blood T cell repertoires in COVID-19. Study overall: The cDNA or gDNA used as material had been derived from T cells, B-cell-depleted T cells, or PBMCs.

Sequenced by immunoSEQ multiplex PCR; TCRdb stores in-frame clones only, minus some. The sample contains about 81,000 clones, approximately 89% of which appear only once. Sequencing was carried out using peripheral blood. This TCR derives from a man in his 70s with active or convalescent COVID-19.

This CDR3 reads CASSLQGYGGTDTQYF. The CDR3 coding sequence is TGTGCCAGTAGCCTCCAGGGTTACGGAGGGACAGATACGCAGTATTTT. The V gene is TRBV19, the J gene TRBJ2-3; maybe TRBD2 (6 bases). Per germline, CDR1 LNHDA and CDR2 SQIVND (reference sequence). This CDR3 is 16 amino acids long. V lost 6 bases to trimming and J lost 3 bases, with 19 bases between them.